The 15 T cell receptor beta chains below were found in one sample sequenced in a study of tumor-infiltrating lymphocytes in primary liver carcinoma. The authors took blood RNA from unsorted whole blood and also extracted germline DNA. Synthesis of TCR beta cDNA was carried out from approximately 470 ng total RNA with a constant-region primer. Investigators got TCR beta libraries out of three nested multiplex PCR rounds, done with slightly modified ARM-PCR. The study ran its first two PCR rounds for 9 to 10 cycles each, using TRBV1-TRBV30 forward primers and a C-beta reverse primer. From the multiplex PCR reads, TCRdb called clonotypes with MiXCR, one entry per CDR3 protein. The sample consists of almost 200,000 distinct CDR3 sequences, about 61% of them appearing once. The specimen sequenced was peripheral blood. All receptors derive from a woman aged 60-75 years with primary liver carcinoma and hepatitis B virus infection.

CDR3 in amino acids: CASTRDQGSYNSPLHF. The DNA for the CDR3 is TGTGCCAGCACCCGAGACCAAGGCTCCTATAATTCACCCCTCCACTTT. The chain recombines TRBV2 with TRBJ1-6; D is unclear. The CDR3 is 16 residues long. Germline V CDR1 and CDR2: SNHLY, FYNNEI. The V end lost 7 bases, the J end lost 0 bases, and 13 bases lay between the germline ends.

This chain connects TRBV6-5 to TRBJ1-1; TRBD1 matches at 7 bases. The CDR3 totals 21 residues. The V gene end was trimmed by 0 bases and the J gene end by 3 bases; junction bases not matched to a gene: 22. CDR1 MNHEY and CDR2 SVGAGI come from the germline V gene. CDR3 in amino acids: CASSYSVRPGGTTGLDTEAFF. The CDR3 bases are TGTGCCAGCAGTTACTCCGTTCGGCCAGGGGGGACGACTGGACTGGACACTGAAGCTTTCTTT.

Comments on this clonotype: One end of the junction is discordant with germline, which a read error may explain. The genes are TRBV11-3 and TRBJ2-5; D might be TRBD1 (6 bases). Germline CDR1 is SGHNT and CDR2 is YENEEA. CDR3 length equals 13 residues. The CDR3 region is CTSSLGQIETQYF. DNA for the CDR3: TGTACCAGCAGCTTAGGACAGATAGAGACCCAGTACTTC.

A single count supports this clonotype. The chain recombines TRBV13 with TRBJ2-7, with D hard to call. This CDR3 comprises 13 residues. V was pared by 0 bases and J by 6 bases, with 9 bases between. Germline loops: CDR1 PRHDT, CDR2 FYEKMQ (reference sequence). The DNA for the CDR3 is TGTGCCAGCAGCTTAGGGGCTCTGCGCGAGCAGTACTTC. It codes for CASSLGALREQYF.

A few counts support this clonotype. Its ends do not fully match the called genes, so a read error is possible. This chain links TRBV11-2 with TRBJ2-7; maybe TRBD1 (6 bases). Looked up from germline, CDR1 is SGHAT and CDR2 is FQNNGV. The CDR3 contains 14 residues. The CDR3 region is CTSSLGTGTDEQYF. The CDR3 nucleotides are TGTACCAGCAGCTTAGGTACAGGGACGGACGAGCAGTACTTC.

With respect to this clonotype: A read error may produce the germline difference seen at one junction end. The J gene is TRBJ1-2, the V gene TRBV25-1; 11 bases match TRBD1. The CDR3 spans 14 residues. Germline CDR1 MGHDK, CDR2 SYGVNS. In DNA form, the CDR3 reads TGTGCCAGCACTGAAGGACAGGGGGCGGGAGGCTACACCTTC. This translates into CASTEGQGAGGYTF.

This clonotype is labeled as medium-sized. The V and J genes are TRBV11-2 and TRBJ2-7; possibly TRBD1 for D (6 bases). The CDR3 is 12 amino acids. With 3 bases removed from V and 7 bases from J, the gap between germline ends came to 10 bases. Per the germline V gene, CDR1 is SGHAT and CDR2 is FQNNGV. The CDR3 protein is CASSFPQGEQYF. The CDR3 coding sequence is TGTGCCAGCAGCTTTCCCCAGGGGGAGCAGTACTTC.

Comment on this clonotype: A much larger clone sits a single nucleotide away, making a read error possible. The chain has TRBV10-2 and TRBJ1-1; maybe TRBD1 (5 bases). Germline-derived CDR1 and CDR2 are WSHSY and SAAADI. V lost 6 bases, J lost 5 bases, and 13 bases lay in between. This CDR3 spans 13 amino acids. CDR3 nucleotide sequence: TGCGCCAGCAGAGATGGGACCCTAACTGAAGCTTTCTTT. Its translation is CASRDGTLTEAFF.

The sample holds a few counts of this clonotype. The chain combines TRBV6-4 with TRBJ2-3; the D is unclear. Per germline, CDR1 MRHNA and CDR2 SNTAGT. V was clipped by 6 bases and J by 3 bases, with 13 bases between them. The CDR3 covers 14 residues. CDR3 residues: CASSPGLQTDTQYF. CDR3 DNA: TGTGCCAGCAGCCCCGGGCTCCAAACAGATACGCAGTATTTT.

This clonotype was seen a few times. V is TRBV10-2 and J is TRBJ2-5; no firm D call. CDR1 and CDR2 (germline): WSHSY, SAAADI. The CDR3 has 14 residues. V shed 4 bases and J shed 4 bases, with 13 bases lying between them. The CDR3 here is CASSGANIRETQYF. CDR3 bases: TGCGCCAGCAGTGGGGCTAACATTAGAGAGACCCAGTACTTC.

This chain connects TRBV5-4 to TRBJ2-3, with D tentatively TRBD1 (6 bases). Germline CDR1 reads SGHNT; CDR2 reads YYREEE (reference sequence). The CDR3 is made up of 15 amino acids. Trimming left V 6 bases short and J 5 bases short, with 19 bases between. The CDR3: CASTNKGVLIDTQYF. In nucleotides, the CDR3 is TGTGCCAGCACCAACAAGGGGGTGCTCATAGATACGCAGTATTTT.

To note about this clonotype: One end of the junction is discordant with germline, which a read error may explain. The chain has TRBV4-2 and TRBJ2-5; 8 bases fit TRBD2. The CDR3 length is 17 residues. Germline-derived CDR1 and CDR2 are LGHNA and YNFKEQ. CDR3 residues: CASSRSWVREDQETQNF. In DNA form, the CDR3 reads TGTGCCAGCAGCCGGTCGTGGGTGCGGGAGGACCAAGAGACCCAGAACTTC.

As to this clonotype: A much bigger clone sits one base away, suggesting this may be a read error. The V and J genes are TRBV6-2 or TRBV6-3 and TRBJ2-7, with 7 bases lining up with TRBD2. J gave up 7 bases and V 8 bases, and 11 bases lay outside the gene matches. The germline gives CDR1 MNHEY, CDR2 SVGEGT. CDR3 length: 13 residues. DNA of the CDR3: TGTGCCAGCGGGGGGGGACTTCTACGAGAGCAGTACTTC. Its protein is CASGGGLLREQYF.

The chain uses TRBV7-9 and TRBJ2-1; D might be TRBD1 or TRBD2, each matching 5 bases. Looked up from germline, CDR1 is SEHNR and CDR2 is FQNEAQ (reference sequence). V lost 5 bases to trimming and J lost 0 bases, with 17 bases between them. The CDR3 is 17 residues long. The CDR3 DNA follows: TGTGCCAGCAGCCCGACGGGGCCATTTAGCTCCTACAATGAGCAGTTCTTC. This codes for CASSPTGPFSSYNEQFF.

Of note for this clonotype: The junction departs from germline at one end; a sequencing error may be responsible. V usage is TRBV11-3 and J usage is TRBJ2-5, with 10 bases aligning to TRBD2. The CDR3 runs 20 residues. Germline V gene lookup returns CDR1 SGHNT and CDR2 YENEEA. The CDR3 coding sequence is TGCGCCAGCAGCTCCTTGGGTACCGGGACTAGCGAGAGGGTTCTGGAGACCCAGTACTTC. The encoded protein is CASSSLGTGTSERVLETQYF.